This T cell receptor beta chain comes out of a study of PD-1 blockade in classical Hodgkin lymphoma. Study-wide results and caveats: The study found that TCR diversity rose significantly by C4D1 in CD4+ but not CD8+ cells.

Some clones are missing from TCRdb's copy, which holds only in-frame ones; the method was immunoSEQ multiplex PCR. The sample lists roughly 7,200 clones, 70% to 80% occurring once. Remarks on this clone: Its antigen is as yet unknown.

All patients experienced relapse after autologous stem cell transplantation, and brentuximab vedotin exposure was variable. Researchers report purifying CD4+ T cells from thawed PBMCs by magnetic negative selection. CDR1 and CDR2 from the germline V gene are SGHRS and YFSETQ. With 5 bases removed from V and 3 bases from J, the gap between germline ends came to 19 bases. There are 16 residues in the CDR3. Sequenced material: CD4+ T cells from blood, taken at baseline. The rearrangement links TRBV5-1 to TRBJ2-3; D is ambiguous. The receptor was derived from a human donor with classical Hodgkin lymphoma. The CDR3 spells CASRSDLGILTDTQYF. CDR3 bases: TGCGCCAGCAGATCCGACTTGGGCATTCTGACAGATACGCAGTATTTT.